Listed here is a single TCR beta chain. The antigen remains undetermined. The entry originates in a study of long-term antiretroviral therapy in people with HIV. Study overall: Earliest sampling preceded the 2015 immediate-ART recommendation by about a decade. Study observations and caveats: Post-ART samples showed increased diversity that remained below transplant donor control levels.

Germline CDR1 SGHRS, CDR2 YFSETQ. The V end was cut by 2 bases, the J end by 2 bases, with 19 bases between. This CDR3 has 17 residues. Researchers report immunoSEQ v3.0 was run at survey level. TCRdb keeps only in-frame clones here, not all; method: immunoSEQ multiplex PCR. The table lists approximately 17,000 clones, around 73% of them singletons, with approximately 13% in the top ten. The TCR sequence derives from a middle-aged woman with HIV. This rearrangement joins TRBV5-1 to TRBJ2-5, with D tentatively TRBD1 (6 bases). The sample here was unsorted PBMCs, taken more than 3.1 years after starting antiretroviral therapy. The CDR3 here is CASSFGILGAEQETQYF. CDR3 DNA sequence: TGCGCCAGCAGCTTTGGTATACTGGGGGCAGAACAAGAGACCCAGTACTTC.